These 20 T cell receptor beta chains share one sample of origin, sequenced in a study of tumor and adjacent non-tumor tissue in lung cancer. Three rounds of nested PCR, following a modified ARM-PCR protocol, produced the TCRbeta library. Each CDR3 protein is one row after TCRdb ran MiXCR on the multiplex PCR reads. This table has about 93,000 distinct CDR3 sequences, more than 60% appearing once. This sample's RNA came from whole unsorted tissue. Sequencing was performed on lung tumor tissue. These receptors originate from a man in his sixties or seventies with non-small cell lung cancer.

This clonotype was recorded at least ten times. This chain uses TRBV29-1 with TRBJ1-1; D is unclear. CDR1 is SQVTM and CDR2 is ANQGSEA in the germline V gene. The germline V and J ends were trimmed by 6 bases and 5 bases, with 16 bases remaining between them. The CDR3 covers 13 residues. CDR3 DNA sequence: TGCAGCGTCCTCACATTTCCCTCAACTGAAGCTTTCTTT. Translated: CSVLTFPSTEAFF.

As concerns this clonotype: A read error is possible here, since a much larger clone lies one base away. This chain uses TRBV28 with TRBJ2-2; the match to TRBD2 covers 7 bases. Germline assignment: CDR1 MDHEN and CDR2 SYDVKM. The V gene end was trimmed by 6 bases and the J gene end by 10 bases; junction bases not matched to a gene: 17. The CDR3 sequence is 16 residues long. The CDR3 is CASRKGLPYPIEELFF. As DNA, the CDR3 is TGTGCCAGCAGGAAGGGACTACCCTACCCAATTGAGGAGCTGTTTTTT. Full variable domain (missing parts from reference TRBV28 and TRBJ2-2): DVKVTQSSRYLVKRTGEKVFLECVQDMDHENMFWYRQDPGLGLRLIYFSYDVKMKEKGDIPEGYSVSREKKERFSLILESASTNQTSMYLCASRKGLPYPIEELFFGEGSRLTVL.

This chain's CDR3 is CATSSKGRGYEQYF. In nucleotides, the CDR3 is TGTGCCACCAGCTCCAAAGGGAGAGGGTACGAGCAGTACTTC. V and J are TRBV15 and TRBJ2-7; D may be TRBD2 (5 bases). Germline V gives CDR1 LNHNV, CDR2 YYDKDF (reference sequence). The CDR3 runs 14 residues. Trimming stripped 5 bases from V and 4 bases from J, with 15 bases between.

Turning to this clonotype: A much larger clone lies one base from this, so it may be a read error. The gene calls are TRBV6-1 and TRBJ2-7; D might be TRBD1 (6 bases). Germline values: CDR1 MNHNS, CDR2 SASEGT. This CDR3 spans 16 amino acids. The CDR3 here is CASNLRDTPTSYVQYF. CDR3 DNA: TGTGCCAGCAACCTCCGGGACACCCCAACCTCCTACGTGCAGTACTTC.

Regarding this clonotype: This may be a read error: a much more frequent sequence differs by one nucleotide. The V call is TRBV27, the J call TRBJ1-2; D possibly corresponds to TRBD1 (6 bases). This CDR3 spans 12 amino acids. V was clipped by 5 bases and J by 7 bases, with 11 bases between them. In germline, CDR1 is MNHEY, CDR2 SMNVEV (reference sequence). The CDR3 nucleotides read TGTGCCAGCAGTGACAGGATGGGTGGCTACACCTTC. As protein: CASSDRMGGYTF.

This clonotype turned up a few times. The chain employs TRBV28 and TRBJ2-4, with a possible D match to TRBD1 (6 bases). This CDR3 has 16 amino acids. The V end lost 2 bases, the J end lost 5 bases, and 16 bases lay between the germline ends. CDR1 and CDR2 (germline): MDHEN, SYDVKM. The CDR3 DNA follows: TGTGCCAGCAGTTTACAGGGGACCCAGCCGGAAAACATTCAGTACTTC. As protein: CASSLQGTQPENIQYF. Supplemented by reference TRBV28 and TRBJ2-4, the full variable domain reads DVKVTQSSRYLVKRTGEKVFLECVQDMDHENMFWYRQDPGLGLRLIYFSYDVKMKEKGDIPEGYSVSREKKERFSLILESASTNQTSMYLCASSLQGTQPENIQYFGAGTRLSVL.

The chain employs TRBV20-1 and TRBJ2-7, with D unclear. The V and J ends lost 0 bases and 6 bases respectively, with 12 bases between them. The V gene's germline CDR1 is DFQATT and CDR2 SNEGSKA (reference sequence). The CDR3 is made up of 13 amino acids. CDR3 nucleotide sequence: TGCAGTGCTAGAGATTCGTCGTGGGGCGAGCAGTACTTC. This gives the protein CSARDSSWGEQYF.

This clonotype appeared once. Germline is not matched at one junction end, which may reflect a read error. The CDR3 protein is CASSPGIGSSEQYF. The DNA for the CDR3 is TGTGCCAGCAGCCCCGGGATCGGTTCCTCCGAGCAGTACTTC. This chain joins TRBV6-5 and TRBJ2-7, with D tentatively TRBD2 (5 bases). The germline V gene has CDR1 MNHEY and CDR2 SVGAGI. The CDR3 is 14 residues long.

Comments on this clonotype: This could be a read error, since a much larger clone is one nucleotide away. Because the CDR3 is missing its conserved closing phenylalanine or tryptophan, this is likely a read error. V is TRBV29-1 and J is TRBJ1-1; D not certain. Trimming pared 8 bases from V and 5 bases from J, leaving 6 bases between. Looked up from germline, CDR1 is SQVTM and CDR2 is ANQGSEA. The CDR3 is made up of 9 amino acids. DNA for the CDR3: TGCAGCTCTGAAACTGAAGCTTTCTCT. It encodes CSSETEAFS.

The chain couples TRBV29-1 to TRBJ1-2; 7 positions match TRBD1. Germline-derived CDR1 and CDR2 are SQVTM and ANQGSEA. J gave up 2 bases and V 7 bases, and 7 bases lay outside the gene matches. The CDR3 has 13 amino acids. As DNA, the CDR3 is TGCAGCGCCGCATCGGACAGGAACTATGGCTACACCTTC. It encodes CSAASDRNYGYTF.

This clonotype was detected many times. The chain joins TRBV6-5 to TRBJ2-1; D unclear. The CDR3 runs to 12 residues. Germline V lookup: CDR1 MNHEY, CDR2 SVGAGI. Trimming shortened V by 5 bases and J by 10 bases, and 12 bases separated the two germline ends. The CDR3 spells CASSDRSKEQFF. In DNA form, the CDR3 reads TGTGCCAGCAGTGACCGGAGTAAAGAGCAGTTCTTC.

In the case of this clonotype: One end of the junction does not line up with germline, which may come from a read error. This chain joins TRBV11-2 and TRBJ2-3; D assignment may be TRBD1 or TRBD2 (5 bases each). Per the germline V gene, CDR1 is SGHAT and CDR2 is FQNNGV. CDR3 length: 16 amino acids. This chain's CDR3 is CTSTLDGTTITDTQYF. In DNA, the CDR3 is TGTACCAGCACCTTAGACGGGACGACTATCACAGATACGCAGTATTTT.

V is TRBV11-2 and J is TRBJ2-5, with 9 bases that match TRBD2. This CDR3 spans 15 amino acids. The ends lost 8 bases at V and 9 bases at J; junction bases unmatched: 16. Looked up from germline, CDR1 is SGHAT and CDR2 is FQNNGV. The CDR3 loop reads CASHHGRGGFEAQYF. The CDR3, as DNA: TGTGCCAGCCACCATGGGCGGGGGGGATTTGAGGCCCAGTACTTC.

With respect to this clonotype: Germline is not matched at one junction end, which may reflect a read error. The chain employs TRBV29-1 and TRBJ1-1; the D is unclear. The CDR3 extends over 14 amino acids. Germline loops: CDR1 SQVTM, CDR2 ANQGSEA. The CDR3 reads CSVELRGTNTEAIF. CDR3 bases: TGCAGCGTTGAACTGCGGGGAACGAACACTGAAGCCATCTTT.

As for this clonotype: Compared with germline, one end of the junction differs, possibly owing to a read error. The chain employs TRBV4-1 and TRBJ2-4; D is undetermined. Germline CDR1 and CDR2: MGHRA and YSYEKL. The CDR3 length is 16 residues. The CDR3 sequence: CASSQTLMWVNNIQYF. The CDR3 coding sequence is TGCGCTAGCAGCCAAACACTGATGTGGGTCAACAACATTCAGTACTTC.

As for this clonotype: Mismatch with germline at one junction end may stem from a read error. The chain employs TRBV6-1 and TRBJ2-6; D is perhaps TRBD1 (5 bases). Germline V CDR1 and CDR2: MNHNS, SASEGT. The CDR3 contains 16 residues. In DNA form, the CDR3 reads TGTGCCAGGAGTGCCGAGGACATCTCTGGGGCCAGCGTCCTGACTTTC. Translation: CARSAEDISGASVLTF.

In the case of this clonotype: It is likely a read error, because the conserved phenylalanine at the end of the CDR3 is missing. J is TRBJ2-1 and V is TRBV12-3 or TRBV12-4; tentative D call: TRBD2 (6 bases). The CDR3 runs to 15 residues. Trimming pared 9 bases from V and 0 bases from J, leaving 15 bases between. The CDR3 nucleotides read TGTGCCAGTAGCACGGGACTCAGCTCCTACAATGAGCAGTTCTTA. Amino acid sequence: CASSTGLSSYNEQFL.

The J gene is TRBJ2-7, the V gene TRBV20-1; D remains unclear. V gave up 3 bases and J gave up 4 bases, with 16 bases separating them. The germline CDR1 and CDR2 sequences are DFQATT and SNEGSKA (reference sequence). The CDR3 extends over 14 amino acids. CDR3 DNA: TGCAGTGCTAGGCCCCAGGTGGGCGATTACGAGCAGTACTTC. Translation gives CSARPQVGDYEQYF.

Comments on this clonotype: A much larger clone differs by one base, so this may be a read error. The chain links TRBV5-6 to TRBJ2-5; no reliable D call. Looked up from germline, CDR1 is SGHDT and CDR2 is YYEEEE. The CDR3 loop spans 14 amino acids. The CDR3 loop is CVSSLLVGYETQYF. The CDR3 DNA is TGTGTCAGCAGCTTGTTGGTAGGGTACGAGACCCAGTACTTC.

Points on this clonotype: At one end the junction does not follow the germline gene, possibly because of a read error. The chain joins TRBV11-2 to TRBJ2-7, with D perhaps TRBD1 (6 bases). CDR1 and CDR2 (germline): SGHAT, FQNNGV. The CDR3 has 14 residues. The CDR3 DNA reads TGTGCCAGTAGCGAGGGGGACGGAAACTACGAGCAATACTTC. It codes for CASSEGDGNYEQYF.